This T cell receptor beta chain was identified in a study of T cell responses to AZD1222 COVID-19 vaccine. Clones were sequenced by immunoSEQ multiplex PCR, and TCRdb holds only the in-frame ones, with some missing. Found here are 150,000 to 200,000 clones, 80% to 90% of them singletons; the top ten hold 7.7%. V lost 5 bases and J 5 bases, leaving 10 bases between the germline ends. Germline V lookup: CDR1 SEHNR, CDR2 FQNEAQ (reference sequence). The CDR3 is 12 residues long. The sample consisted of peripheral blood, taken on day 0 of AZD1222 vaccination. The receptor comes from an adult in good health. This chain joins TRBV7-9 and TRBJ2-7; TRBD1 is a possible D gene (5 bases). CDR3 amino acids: CASSKDNNEQYF. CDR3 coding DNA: TGTGCCAGCAGCAAGGACAATAACGAGCAGTACTTC. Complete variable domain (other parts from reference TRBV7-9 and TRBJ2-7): DTGVSQNPRHKITKRGQNVTFRCDPISEHNRLYWYRQTLGQGPEFLTYFQNEAQLEKSRLLSDRFSAERPKGSFSTLEIQRTEQGDSAMYLCASSKDNNEQYFGPGTRLTVT.